These 16 T cell receptor beta chains originate from one sample sequenced in a study of blood T cell repertoires in COVID-19. Here immunoSEQ multiplex PCR was the method, and the copy in TCRdb shows in-frame clones only, minus some. The sample has around 95,000 clones, roughly 80% seen once; the top ten hold about 12%. Sequences were obtained from peripheral blood. Every receptor here comes from an older woman with acute or convalescent COVID-19.

This CDR3 is CAWDNRGDDFYEQYF. CDR3 in DNA: TGTGCCTGGGATAACAGGGGTGACGATTTCTACGAGCAGTACTTC. The chain joins TRBV30 to TRBJ2-7; TRBD1 agrees at 7 bases. The V gene end was trimmed by 5 bases and the J gene end by 3 bases; junction bases not matched to a gene: 13. The CDR3 is 15 residues long. CDR1 is GTSNPN, CDR2 SVGIG, per germline (reference sequence).

The V gene is TRBV6-1, the J gene TRBJ2-7; no reliable D call. CDR3 length: 12 residues. Germline-derived CDR1 and CDR2 are MNHNS and SASEGT. The germline V and J ends were trimmed by 1 base and 4 bases, with 5 bases remaining between them. The CDR3 is CASSEVAYEQYF. The CDR3 DNA reads as TGTGCCAGCAGTGAAGTGGCTTACGAGCAGTACTTC.

The chain has TRBV6-1 and TRBJ2-5; 8 bases are a match to TRBD1. The trim removed 2 bases at V and 5 bases at J, leaving 13 bases unmatched. The length of the CDR3 is 17 residues. CDR1 is MNHNS and CDR2 is SASEGT in the germline V gene. In nucleotides, the CDR3 is TGTGCCAGCAGTGAATACGTTTGGACAGGGTCTGCGGAGACCCAGTACTTC. Translated: CASSEYVWTGSAETQYF.

The CDR3 here is CASHPPSGLSGNTIYF. The CDR3 region has the DNA TGTGCCAGTCACCCCCCCTCGGGACTCTCTGGAAACACCATATATTTT. The genes are TRBV19 and TRBJ1-3; possibly TRBD1 for D (5 bases). The germline V gene encodes CDR1 LNHDA and CDR2 SQIVND (reference sequence). The CDR3 covers 16 residues. Trimming removed 8 bases from V and 0 bases from J, with 17 bases in between.

This rearrangement joins TRBV11-2 to TRBJ1-1; TRBD1 matches 8 bases. The length of the CDR3 is 14 residues. V lost 7 bases, J lost 4 bases, and 8 bases stayed unmatched. Germline V gene sequence: CDR1 SGHAT, CDR2 FQNNGV. CDR3 DNA sequence: TGTGCCAGCATCCAGGACAGGGCATTCACTGAAGCTTTCTTT. Amino acids: CASIQDRAFTEAFF. Full variable domain (outside the CDR3, taken from reference TRBV11-2 and TRBJ1-1): EAGVAQSPRYKIIEKRQSVAFWCNPISGHATLYWYQQILGQGPKLLIQFQNNGVVDDSQLPKDRFSAERLKGVDSTLKIQPAKLEDSAVYLCASIQDRAFTEAFFGQGTRLTVV.

The chain is built from TRBV6-2 or TRBV6-3 and TRBJ2-2; the match to TRBD2 covers 12 bases. The J segment lost 3 bases and the V segment lost 2 bases, leaving 4 bases of the junction unmatched. The CDR3 sequence is 17 residues long. Germline values: CDR1 MNHEY, CDR2 SVGEGT. CDR3 nucleotides: TGTGCCAGCAGTTACCTAGCGGGGGGGCCGTACACCGGGGAGCTGTTTTTT. It translates to CASSYLAGGPYTGELFF.

V and J are TRBV6-1 and TRBJ2-5; 9 nucleotides agree with TRBD1. The CDR3 is made up of 14 amino acids. V gave up 3 bases and J gave up 5 bases; unmatched junction bases: 4. The germline V gene encodes CDR1 MNHNS and CDR2 SASEGT. The CDR3 sequence: CASSDPDRGETQYF. In DNA form, the CDR3 reads TGTGCCAGCAGTGACCCGGACAGGGGTGAGACCCAGTACTTC.

V is TRBV15 and J is TRBJ1-1; D ambiguous. The CDR3 extends over 12 amino acids. V lost 5 bases to trimming and J lost 2 bases, with 6 bases between them. Germline CDR1 reads LNHNV; CDR2 reads YYDKDF (reference sequence). CDR3 protein: CATSGPNTEAFF. CDR3 DNA: TGTGCCACCAGCGGGCCCAACACTGAAGCTTTCTTT.

The chain is built from TRBV28 and TRBJ1-4, with D tentatively TRBD1 (6 bases). Trimming took 3 bases from V and 6 from J, leaving 11 bases between them. Germline assignment: CDR1 MDHEN and CDR2 SYDVKM. The CDR3 runs to 14 residues. The CDR3 sequence is CASSLSGVDEKLFF. The CDR3 bases are TGTGCCAGCAGTTTGTCAGGGGTGGATGAAAAACTGTTTTTT.

The chain employs TRBV12-5 and TRBJ1-1; 7 nucleotides agree with TRBD1. CDR1 LGHNT and CDR2 FRNRAP come from the germline V gene. The V gene end was trimmed by 5 bases and the J gene end by 10 bases; junction bases not matched to a gene: 10. This CDR3 comprises 13 residues. The chain's CDR3 is CASGPRQGDVAFF. The DNA for the CDR3 is TGTGCTAGTGGTCCACGACAGGGAGATGTAGCTTTCTTT.

Here the CDR3 DNA reads TGTGCCTGGAGGACAGGGGGAAATTCACCCCTCCACTTT. It is translated as CAWRTGGNSPLHF. This rearrangement joins TRBV30 to TRBJ1-6; 9 bases map to TRBD1. From germline, CDR1 is GTSNPN and CDR2 SVGIG (reference sequence). This CDR3 has 13 residues. V was pared by 3 bases and J by 7 bases, with 1 base of the junction left unmatched.

CDR3 amino acids: CATASGRTDTQYF. The CDR3 region has the DNA TGTGCCACAGCTAGCGGTCGCACAGATACGCAGTATTTT. The chain has TRBV24-1 and TRBJ2-3; 7 bases map to TRBD2. The germline V gene encodes CDR1 KGHDR and CDR2 SFDVKD. The junction had 4 bases not matched to a gene; V was cut back by 10 bases and J by 1 base. The CDR3 consists of 13 residues.

V gene TRBV2 combines with J gene TRBJ2-1, with a tentative D call TRBD2 (6 bases). Germline loops: CDR1 SNHLY, CDR2 FYNNEI. Between the trimmed V and J ends, which lost 0 bases and 7 bases, there was a span of 13 bases. This CDR3 contains 15 residues. The CDR3 DNA follows: TGTGCCAGCAGTGAAGCGGGATTCGGAGGGAATGAGCAGTTCTTC. Residues: CASSEAGFGGNEQFF. Together with reference TRBV2 and TRBJ2-1, the CDR3 gives the full variable domain: EPEVTQTPSHQVTQMGQEVILRCVPISNHLYFYWYRQILGQKVEFLVSFYNNEISEKSEIFDDQFSVERPDGSNFTLKIRSTKLEDSAMYFCASSEAGFGGNEQFFGPGTRLTVL.

The chain uses TRBV5-1 and TRBJ1-1, with 9 bases matching TRBD1. Unmatched junction bases numbered 3, after V lost 0 bases and J lost 6 bases. There are 14 residues in the CDR3. Germline V gene data show CDR1 as SGHRS and CDR2 as YFSETQ. The CDR3 loop reads CASSLGDRAPEAFF. CDR3 coding DNA: TGCGCCAGCAGCTTGGGGGACAGGGCTCCTGAAGCTTTCTTT.

V usage is TRBV18 and J usage is TRBJ1-5, with TRBD1 matching 7 bases. Losses at the gene ends were 3 bases for V and 6 bases for J; bases not matched to a gene: 11. CDR3 length equals 16 residues. Germline V gene sequence: CDR1 KGHSH, CDR2 LQKENI. The chain's CDR3 is CASSPGQLSSGQPQHF. The CDR3 region has the DNA TGTGCCAGCTCACCGGGACAGTTAAGTTCCGGTCAGCCCCAGCATTTT.

The rearrangement links TRBV6-1 to TRBJ1-4; 8 nucleotides line up with TRBD1. V lost 3 bases and J lost 7; bases outside the gene matches: 7. This CDR3 has 15 residues. Germline lookup yields CDR1 MNHNS and CDR2 SASEGT. CDR3 DNA sequence: TGTGCCAGCAGTGAGACGCGGACAGGGTCTGAAAAACTGTTTTTT. Protein sequence: CASSETRTGSEKLFF.